Below, 15 T cell receptor beta chains from the same sample are listed, as sequenced in a study of shared clonotypes between healthy human individuals. Sequenced by immunoSEQ multiplex PCR; TCRdb stores in-frame clones only, minus some. The data contain 550,000 to 850,000 clones, over 65% of them singletons. Sequenced sample: memory CD4+ T cells sorted from blood. Subset in this sample: CD45RA-negative fraction. These receptors all come from a woman younger than 45 in good health.

The chain links TRBV5-4 to TRBJ1-2; possible D gene TRBD1, 6 bases. V lost 4 bases to trimming and J lost 0 bases, with 16 bases between them. This CDR3 contains 16 residues. The germline V gene has CDR1 SGHNT and CDR2 YYREEE (reference sequence). The CDR3 nucleotides are TGTGCCAGCAGCCGTACAGGGAGTGGGTCTAACTATGGCTACACCTTC. Residues: CASSRTGSGSNYGYTF.

This rearrangement joins TRBV4-2 to TRBJ2-4, with 8 bases aligning to TRBD2. With V trimmed by 1 base and J by 3 bases, 11 bases remained unmatched. Per the germline V gene, CDR1 is LGHNA and CDR2 is YNFKEQ. The CDR3 covers 18 residues. The CDR3 nucleotides are TGTGCCAGCAGCCAAGTAGATGGGACTAGTTTGAGCAAAAACATTCAGTACTTC. It encodes CASSQVDGTSLSKNIQYF.

The chain carries TRBV25-1 and TRBJ1-1; 7 nucleotides agree with TRBD1. The CDR3 covers 14 residues. V lost 6 bases, J lost 0 bases, and 4 bases stayed unmatched. Germline V lookup: CDR1 MGHDK, CDR2 SYGVNS. CDR3 nucleotides: TGTGCCAGCAGCCCGGGACAGCTGAACACTGAAGCTTTCTTT. It specifies CASSPGQLNTEAFF. The whole variable domain, remainder taken from reference TRBV25-1 and TRBJ1-1, is EADIYQTPRYLVIGTGKKITLECSQTMGHDKMYWYQQDPGMELHLIHYSYGVNSTEKGDLSSESTVSRIRTEHFPLTLESARPSHTSQYLCASSPGQLNTEAFFGQGTRLTVV.

This clone was seen a handful of times. The DNA of the CDR3 is TGCGCCAGCAGCCCCTCTTTGGGGCTGGCCTATGGCTACACCTTC. Encoded protein: CASSPSLGLAYGYTF. The V and J genes are TRBV5-1 and TRBJ1-2, with a possible D match to TRBD1 (5 bases). Germline CDR1 and CDR2: SGHRS and YFSETQ. This CDR3 comprises 15 residues. Trimming took off 4 bases at V and 4 bases at J, with 17 bases between the two ends.

This rearrangement joins TRBV28 to TRBJ2-6, with D maybe TRBD1 (6 bases). V lost 4 bases, J lost 0 bases, and 13 bases lay in between. The CDR3 covers 17 residues. Germline CDR1 and CDR2: MDHEN and SYDVKM. CDR3 loop: CASSWTASSSGANVLTF. The CDR3 nucleotides read TGTGCCAGCAGTTGGACAGCTTCCTCCTCTGGGGCCAACGTCCTGACTTTC.

The chain combines TRBV27 with TRBJ2-1; 12 bases agree with TRBD1. Germline V gene sequence: CDR1 MNHEY, CDR2 SMNVEV (reference sequence). This CDR3 contains 15 residues. V lost 7 bases and J lost 9; bases outside the gene matches: 10. CDR3: CASTRGTGGRVEQFF. DNA of the CDR3: TGTGCCAGCACTCGCGGGACAGGGGGCCGGGTTGAGCAGTTCTTC.

The rearrangement joins TRBV28 to TRBJ2-3, with 7 bases identical to TRBD2. The germline V gene encodes CDR1 MDHEN and CDR2 SYDVKM. The CDR3 extends over 17 amino acids. With V trimmed by 2 bases and J by 0 bases, 8 bases remained unmatched. The CDR3 bases are TGTGCCAGCAGTTTAAGGTCTAGCGGTCTGAGCACAGATACGCAGTATTTT. It yields the protein CASSLRSSGLSTDTQYF. The entire variable domain, with the rest obtained from reference TRBV28 and TRBJ2-3, is as follows: DVKVTQSSRYLVKRTGEKVFLECVQDMDHENMFWYRQDPGLGLRLIYFSYDVKMKEKGDIPEGYSVSREKKERFSLILESASTNQTSMYLCASSLRSSGLSTDTQYFGPGTRLTVL.

The J gene is TRBJ2-2, the V gene TRBV19; 7 bases are a match to TRBD1. CDR1 LNHDA and CDR2 SQIVND come from the germline V gene (reference sequence). CDR3 size: 15 residues. V shed 8 bases and J 0 bases; nucleotides not matched to a gene: 6. CDR3 DNA: TGTGCCAGTGCAGGACAGGTAACGAACACCGGGGAGCTGTTTTTT. Its protein is CASAGQVTNTGELFF.

The chain links TRBV28 to TRBJ2-1; D might be TRBD2 (5 bases). The CDR3 totals 14 residues. The germline gives CDR1 MDHEN, CDR2 SYDVKM. Between the trimmed V and J ends, which lost 5 bases and 5 bases, there was a span of 13 bases. CDR3 amino acids: CASSERAVNNEQFF. The DNA for the CDR3 is TGTGCCAGCAGTGAACGAGCGGTAAACAATGAGCAGTTCTTC.

V gene TRBV6-5 combines with J gene TRBJ1-1; 8 bases match TRBD1. Trimming at V came to 7 bases and at J to 4 bases, leaving 11 bases not matched to a gene. CDR3 length equals 15 residues. Germline assignment: CDR1 MNHEY and CDR2 SVGAGI. CDR3 sequence: CASTGTGLEGTEAFF. DNA of the CDR3: TGTGCCAGCACTGGGACAGGCTTGGAGGGCACTGAAGCTTTCTTT.

This clone was counted once. The J gene is TRBJ2-3, the V gene TRBV27; D possibly corresponds to TRBD1 (6 bases). V shed 6 bases and J shed 2 bases, with 9 bases lying between them. CDR3 length equals 13 residues. Germline V gene lookup returns CDR1 MNHEY and CDR2 SMNVEV (reference sequence). In DNA form, the CDR3 reads TGTGCCAGCAGACAGGGCAACACAGATACGCAGTATTTT. Protein: CASRQGNTDTQYF.

V is TRBV28 and J is TRBJ1-2, with TRBD1 matching over 7 bases. The V gene end was trimmed by 3 bases and the J gene end by 3 bases; junction bases not matched to a gene: 7. CDR3 length: 15 amino acids. Germline-derived CDR1 and CDR2 are MDHEN and SYDVKM. The CDR3 loop reads CASSFYGRGDYGYTF. The DNA for the CDR3 is TGTGCCAGCAGTTTTTATGGCAGGGGGGACTATGGCTACACCTTC.

V usage is TRBV5-1 and J usage is TRBJ1-5, with D possibly being TRBD1 (6 bases). Per the germline V gene, CDR1 is SGHRS and CDR2 is YFSETQ. V shed 3 bases and J shed 3 bases, with 13 bases lying between them. The CDR3 totals 15 residues. The CDR3 here is CASSSGWDTNQPQHF. The CDR3 region has the DNA TGCGCCAGCAGCTCAGGATGGGACACCAATCAGCCCCAGCATTTT.

This clone was found a few times. This rearrangement joins TRBV11-1 to TRBJ2-1; tentative D call: TRBD2 (6 bases). CDR1 SGHAT and CDR2 FQDESV come from the germline V gene (reference sequence). V was trimmed by 5 bases and J by 7 bases, leaving 21 bases between them. This CDR3 contains 16 residues. CDR3: CASSPMGRSFFNEQFF. The CDR3 DNA reads TGTGCCAGCAGCCCCATGGGGAGGAGTTTTTTTAATGAGCAGTTCTTC.

The V gene is TRBV5-1, the J gene TRBJ1-1; D gene ambiguous. Trimming shortened V by 3 bases and J by 1 base, and 10 bases separated the two germline ends. Germline V gene sequence: CDR1 SGHRS, CDR2 YFSETQ. CDR3 size: 14 residues. CDR3 sequence (DNA): TGCGCCAGCAGCTCCAACTCTAAGAACACTGAAGCTTTCTTT. It is translated as CASSSNSKNTEAFF.